What follows describes a single T cell receptor beta chain. Its antigen is not known. The authors ran the immunoSEQ assay, v3.0, at survey level. Produced via immunoSEQ multiplex PCR; TCRdb's table is partial and in-frame only. The profile shows 30,000 to 40,000 clones, 83% of them singletons. This sample is part of a study of long-term antiretroviral therapy in people with HIV. Points from the study as a whole: Patients on ART gained diversity, which nonetheless stayed below transplant donor controls. At every time point, clones expanded before ART dominated the repertoire. Blood specimens, gathered between the mid-2000s and the late 2010s, were possibly obtained under older ART regimens.

With 3 bases removed from V and 1 base from J, the gap between germline ends came to 9 bases. The germline CDR1 and CDR2 sequences are MGHRA and YSYEKL. This CDR3 has 15 residues. Before they underwent DNA extraction, samples held roughly 0.95-11 million cryopreserved PBMC. This chain uses TRBV4-1 with TRBJ2-2; D may correspond to TRBD1 or TRBD2 (6 bases each). The sequence came from a young man with HIV. This specimen was unsorted PBMCs, taken 0.4 years before starting antiretroviral therapy. The CDR3 here is CASSQGGQNTGELFF. The CDR3 DNA sequence: TGCGCCAGCAGCCAGGGGGGACAGAACACCGGGGAGCTGTTTTTT.